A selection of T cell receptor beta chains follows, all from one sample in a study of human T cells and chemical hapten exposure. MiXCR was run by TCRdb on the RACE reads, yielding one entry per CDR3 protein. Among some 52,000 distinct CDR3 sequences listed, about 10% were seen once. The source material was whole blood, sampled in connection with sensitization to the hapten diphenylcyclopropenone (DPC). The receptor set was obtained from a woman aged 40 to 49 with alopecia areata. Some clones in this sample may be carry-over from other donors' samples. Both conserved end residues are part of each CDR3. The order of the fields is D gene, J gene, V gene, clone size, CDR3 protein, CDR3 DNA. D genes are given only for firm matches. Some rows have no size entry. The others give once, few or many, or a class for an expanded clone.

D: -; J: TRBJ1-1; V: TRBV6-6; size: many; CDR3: CASSAMGNTEAFF; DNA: TGTGCCAGCAGTGCTATGGGGAACACTGAAGCTTTCTTT
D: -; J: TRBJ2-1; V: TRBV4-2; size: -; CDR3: CASSQGGLASNEQFF; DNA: TGTGCCAGCAGCCAGGGGGGGCTAGCGAGCAATGAGCAGTTCTTC
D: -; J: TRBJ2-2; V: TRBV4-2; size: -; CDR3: CASSQDKGDRHTGELFF; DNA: TGTGCCAGCAGCCAAGATAAAGGGGACCGGCACACCGGGGAGCTGTTTTTT
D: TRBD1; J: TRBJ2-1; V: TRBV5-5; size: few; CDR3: CASSLVTGANEQFF; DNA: TGTGCCAGCAGCTTGGTAACAGGGGCCAATGAGCAGTTCTTC
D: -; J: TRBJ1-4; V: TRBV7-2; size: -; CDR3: CASSLGGALEKLFF; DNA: TGTGCCAGCAGCTTAGGAGGGGCACTTGAAAAACTGTTTTTT
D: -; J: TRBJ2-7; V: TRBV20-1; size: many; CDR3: CSARSSGGPAEVEQYF; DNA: TGCAGTGCTCGATCATCCGGGGGGCCCGCCGAAGTCGAGCAGTACTTC
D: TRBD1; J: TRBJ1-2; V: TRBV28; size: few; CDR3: CASSWGQGGIGYTF; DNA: TGTGCCAGCAGTTGGGGACAGGGGGGGATAGGCTACACCTTC
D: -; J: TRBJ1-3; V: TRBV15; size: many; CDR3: CATSRATDGNTIYF; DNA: TGTGCCACCAGCAGAGCTACGGACGGAAACACCATATATTTT
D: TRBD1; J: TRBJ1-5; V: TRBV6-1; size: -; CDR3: CASSERGREGQPQHF; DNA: TGTGCCAGCAGTGAGAGGGGGCGCGAGGGTCAGCCCCAGCATTTT
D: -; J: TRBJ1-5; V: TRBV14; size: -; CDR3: CASSQPRGSSNQPQHF; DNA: TGTGCCAGCAGCCAGCCCAGGGGATCTAGCAATCAGCCCCAGCATTTT
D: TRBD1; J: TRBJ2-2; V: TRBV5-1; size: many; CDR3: CASSLDATGFNPGELFF; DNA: TGCGCCAGCAGCTTGGATGCGACAGGGTTTAACCCCGGGGAGCTGTTTTTT
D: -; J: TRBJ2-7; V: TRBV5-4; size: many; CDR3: CASTGQHNHEQYF; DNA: TGTGCCAGCACCGGACAGCACAACCACGAGCAGTACTTC
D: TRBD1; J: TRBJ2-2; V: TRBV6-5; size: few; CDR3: CATGTGISGELFF; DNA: TGTGCCACCGGGACAGGGATAAGCGGGGAGCTGTTTTTT
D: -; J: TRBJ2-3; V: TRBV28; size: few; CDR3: CASSPGHTQYF; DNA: TGTGCCAGCAGTCCGGGACATACGCAGTATTTT
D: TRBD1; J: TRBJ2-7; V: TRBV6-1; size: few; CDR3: CASSETTGIYEQYF; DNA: TGTGCCAGCAGTGAGACGACAGGGATCTACGAGCAGTACTTC